These 22 T cell receptor beta chains were all obtained from the same sample, sequenced in a study of T cell responses to AZD1222 COVID-19 vaccine. Method: immunoSEQ multiplex PCR; TCRdb's copy keeps in-frame clones and lacks some. The sample holds around 190,000 clones, around 92% seen once. The source was peripheral blood, collected on day 0 of AZD1222 vaccination. The origin of the receptors is an adult in good health.

The chain has TRBV27 and TRBJ1-2; perhaps TRBD1 as D (6 bases). Trimming stripped 3 bases from V and 1 base from J, with 12 bases between. Germline CDR1 MNHEY, CDR2 SMNVEV (reference sequence). This CDR3 is 15 amino acids long. In DNA, the CDR3 is TGTGCCAGCAGTTTTACAGGGTTATTTAACTATGGCTACACCTTC. Encoded protein: CASSFTGLFNYGYTF.

The chain is built from TRBV7-8 and TRBJ1-5, with D possibly TRBD1 on 5 matching bases. CDR3 length: 14 residues. CDR1 and CDR2 (germline): SGHVS, FQNEAQ. Trimming removed 5 bases from V and 9 bases from J, with 17 bases in between. In nucleotides, the CDR3 is TGTGCCAGCAGCCCACAGGACGGCTTGTGGCCCCAGCATTTT. Encoded protein: CASSPQDGLWPQHF. Full variable domain (rest looked up from reference TRBV7-8 and TRBJ1-5): GAGVSQSPRYKVAKRGQDVALRCDPISGHVSLFWYQQALGQGPEFLTYFQNEAQLDKSGLPSDRFFAERPEGSVSTLKIQRTQQEDSAVYLCASSPQDGLWPQHFGDGTRLSIL.

The chain has TRBV5-1 and TRBJ2-3; D unresolved. The germline V gene has CDR1 SGHRS and CDR2 YFSETQ. CDR3 length: 14 amino acids. V dropped 3 bases and J dropped 4 bases, with 12 bases sitting between them. CDR3 protein: CASSSLTLPDTQYF. The CDR3 DNA reads TGCGCCAGCAGCTCCCTGACACTTCCAGATACGCAGTATTTT.

V gene TRBV3-1 (or the pseudogene TRBV3-2) combines with J gene TRBJ2-1, with 8 bases aligning to TRBD1. The germline gives CDR1 LGHDT, CDR2 YNNKEL (reference sequence). V was pared by 1 base and J by 9 bases, with 8 bases of the junction left unmatched. The length of the CDR3 is 15 residues. The CDR3 nucleotides read TGTGCCAGCAGCCAAGTGAGCAGGGGGCGGACTGAGCAGTTCTTC. Protein sequence: CASSQVSRGRTEQFF.

This clone was seen once. The J gene is TRBJ2-5, the V gene TRBV7-6; 12 positions agree with TRBD2. Germline V CDR1 and CDR2: SGHVS, FNYEAQ. Losses at the gene ends were 5 bases for V and 5 bases for J; bases not matched to a gene: 9. The CDR3 contains 16 residues. The CDR3 here is CASSPGASGGAETQYF. CDR3 bases: TGTGCCAGCAGCCCAGGGGCTAGCGGGGGGGCCGAGACCCAGTACTTC.

The chain has TRBV19 and TRBJ2-1; D call uncertain. Trimming left V 2 bases short and J 2 bases short, with 7 bases between. This CDR3 is 14 amino acids long. Germline loops: CDR1 LNHDA, CDR2 SQIVND (reference sequence). The CDR3 DNA reads TGTGCCAGTAGTATACTCGGACCCTACAATGAGCAGTTCTTC. Translated: CASSILGPYNEQFF.

The rearrangement links TRBV5-1 to TRBJ2-3; tentative D call: TRBD1 (6 bases). The CDR3 is 14 residues long. V lost 2 bases and J lost 2, with 9 bases in between. Germline CDR1 is SGHRS and CDR2 is YFSETQ. The chain's CDR3 is CASSFQGNTDTQYF. CDR3 coding DNA: TGCGCCAGCAGCTTTCAGGGGAACACAGATACGCAGTATTTT.

Notes on this clone: Its ends do not fully match the called genes, so a read error is possible. The gene calls are TRBV12-3 or TRBV12-4 and TRBJ1-2; D might be TRBD1 (5 bases). CDR3 length equals 11 residues. The CDR3 region has the DNA TGTGCCAGCAGTTTAATAGGGGACGTCAACTTC. This sequence encodes CASSLIGDVNF.

J is TRBJ1-2 and V is TRBV14; D is uncertain. The CDR3 sequence is 12 residues long. The germline V gene encodes CDR1 SGHDN and CDR2 FVKESK. The V gene lost 9 bases and the J gene lost 7 bases, with 15 bases spanning the gap. This chain's CDR3 is CARRLPPCGYTF. In DNA form, the CDR3 reads TGTGCCAGGAGACTCCCACCCTGTGGCTACACCTTC.

This chain joins TRBV3-1 (or the pseudogene TRBV3-2) and TRBJ1-6, with D unclear. V was trimmed by 1 base and J by 7 bases, leaving 17 bases between them. Germline V gene lookup returns CDR1 LGHDT and CDR2 YNNKEL (reference sequence). The CDR3 runs to 17 residues. CDR3 DNA: TGTGCCAGCAGCCAAGCTCCTGGACTGAACTCGAATTCACCCCTCCACTTT. It is translated as CASSQAPGLNSNSPLHF.

This clone appeared a single time. V usage is TRBV7-9 and J usage is TRBJ1-3, with unresolved D. Looked up from germline, CDR1 is SEHNR and CDR2 is FQNEAQ (reference sequence). The CDR3 is 14 residues long. The V end lost 5 bases, the J end lost 2 bases, and 10 bases lay between the germline ends. The CDR3 region is CASSRRATGNTIYF. CDR3 in DNA: TGTGCCAGCAGCCGAAGGGCGACTGGAAACACCATATATTTT.

This rearrangement joins TRBV5-4 to TRBJ1-5; D is possibly TRBD1 (5 bases). The V end lost 3 bases, the J end lost 2 bases, and 12 bases lay between the germline ends. The CDR3 is made up of 15 amino acids. Per the germline V gene, CDR1 is SGHNT and CDR2 is YYREEE (reference sequence). The CDR3 coding sequence is TGTGCCAGCAGCTCTTCCGGGGACGGCAATCAGCCCCAGCATTTT. Protein sequence: CASSSSGDGNQPQHF.

In DNA, the CDR3 is TGTGCCATCCGAATGGACAGCCCGGGGAACACTGAAGCTTTCTTT. The encoded protein is CAIRMDSPGNTEAFF. This rearrangement joins TRBV10-3 to TRBJ1-1, with a weak D call TRBD1 (6 bases). The CDR3 extends over 15 amino acids. Trimming took off 8 bases at V and 1 base at J, with 17 bases between the two ends. From germline, CDR1 is ENHRY and CDR2 SYGVKD.

The chain is built from TRBV11-2 and TRBJ2-1; 11 nucleotides match TRBD2. J gave up 8 bases and V 0 bases, and 6 bases lay outside the gene matches. CDR1 is SGHAT and CDR2 is FQNNGV in the germline V gene. The CDR3 consists of 16 residues. The CDR3 protein is CASSLDHSGGAYEQFF. The CDR3 nucleotides are TGTGCCAGCAGCTTAGATCATAGCGGGGGGGCCTATGAGCAGTTCTTC.

The CDR3 protein is CASSRTGGITGELFF. CDR3 in DNA: TGTGCCAGCAGCCGAACAGGGGGCATCACCGGGGAGCTGTTTTTT. The V call is TRBV5-6, the J call TRBJ2-2, with 9 bases fitting TRBD1. The CDR3 totals 15 residues. Per the germline V gene, CDR1 is SGHDT and CDR2 is YYEEEE. The V segment lost 4 bases and the J segment 4 bases; nucleotides outside the gene matches: 5.

V is TRBV7-9 and J is TRBJ1-5; D gene unclear. The CDR3 is 13 amino acids. Per the germline V gene, CDR1 is SEHNR and CDR2 is FQNEAQ (reference sequence). V was trimmed by 5 bases and J by 1 base, leaving 6 bases between them. Here the CDR3 reads CASSLHSNQPQHF. The CDR3 DNA is TGTGCCAGCAGCCTCCACAGCAATCAGCCCCAGCATTTT.

The chain joins TRBV19 to TRBJ1-1; D unresolved. The germline CDR1 and CDR2 sequences are LNHDA and SQIVND (reference sequence). The CDR3 totals 13 residues. V gave up 2 bases and J gave up 5 bases, with 9 bases separating them. The CDR3 coding sequence is TGTGCCAGTAGTATACAGGCGCGGACTGAAGCTTTCTTT. Protein: CASSIQARTEAFF.

The chain combines TRBV4-3 with TRBJ1-1, with unresolved D. The CDR3 is 13 amino acids. Trimming shortened V by 0 bases and J by 7 bases, and 9 bases separated the two germline ends. CDR1 LGHNA and CDR2 YSLEER come from the germline V gene. CDR3 coding DNA: TGCGCCAGCAGCCAAGATCGGACGGTTGAAGCTTTCTTT. Protein product: CASSQDRTVEAFF.

This sequence joins TRBV27 and TRBJ1-2; no clear D gene. Between the trimmed V and J ends, which lost 5 bases and 6 bases, there was a span of 10 bases. The CDR3 length is 12 residues. Germline CDR1 reads MNHEY; CDR2 reads SMNVEV (reference sequence). DNA for the CDR3: TGTGCCAGCAGTGACGGTGGGGATGGCTACACCTTC. Translating gives CASSDGGDGYTF.

This clone was seen many times. CDR3 sequence (DNA): TGTGCCAGCAGCCAAGACTTTGGCAGGGTCAAAGAAAAACTGTTTTTT. Its translation: CASSQDFGRVKEKLFF. The genes are TRBV4-2 and TRBJ1-4, with a weak D call TRBD1 (5 bases). The CDR3 spans 16 residues. Germline V gene lookup returns CDR1 LGHNA and CDR2 YNFKEQ. V was shortened by 0 bases and J by 8 bases, with 16 bases between the two germline ends.

The J gene is TRBJ1-1, the V gene TRBV5-1; TRBD1 is a possible D gene (6 bases). V lost 4 bases and J 11 bases, leaving 24 bases between the germline ends. Per the germline V gene, CDR1 is SGHRS and CDR2 is YFSETQ. This CDR3 has 15 amino acids. The CDR3 sequence is CASSRTGQPPSQAFF. In nucleotides, the CDR3 is TGCGCCAGCAGCCGGACCGGACAGCCCCCCTCTCAGGCTTTCTTT.

The chain uses TRBV6-2 or TRBV6-3 and TRBJ1-6; D possibly corresponds to TRBD1 (5 bases). The CDR3 covers 14 residues. Germline lookup yields CDR1 MNHEY and CDR2 SVGEGT. V was trimmed by 4 bases and J by 5 bases, leaving 9 bases between them. The CDR3 protein is CASSWDFDNSPLHF. CDR3 DNA: TGTGCCAGCAGTTGGGACTTCGATAATTCACCCCTCCACTTT.